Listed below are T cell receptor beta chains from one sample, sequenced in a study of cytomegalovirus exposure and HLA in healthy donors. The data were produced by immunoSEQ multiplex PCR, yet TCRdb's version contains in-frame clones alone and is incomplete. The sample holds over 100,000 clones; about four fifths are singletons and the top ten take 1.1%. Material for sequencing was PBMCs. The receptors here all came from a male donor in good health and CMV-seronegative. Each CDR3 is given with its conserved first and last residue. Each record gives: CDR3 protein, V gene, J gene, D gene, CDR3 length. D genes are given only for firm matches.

CASSLLGDTQYF,TRBV27,TRBJ2-3,.,12
CASSLGGGRNTEAFF,TRBV7-9,TRBJ1-1,.,15
CASSHRSLTGTEAFF,TRBV14,TRBJ1-1,.,15
CASSLVGGEETGYTF,TRBV7-2,TRBJ1-2,.,15
CASSPLTSGSYNEQFF,TRBV5-1,TRBJ2-1,TRBD2,16
CASSLSGSYEQYF,TRBV7-3,TRBJ2-7,.,13
CASSGTGFSGNTIYF,TRBV5-4,TRBJ1-3,TRBD1,15
CASSLSTQSHQPQHF,TRBV5-6,TRBJ1-5,.,15
CASSFGQGNQPQHF,TRBV7-9,TRBJ1-5,TRBD1,14
CASSLGDRAEQYF,TRBV7-2,TRBJ2-7,TRBD1,13
CASSAQRQGTTTNEKLFF,TRBV21-1,TRBJ1-4,.,18
CASSDGGYEQYF,TRBV2,TRBJ2-7,.,12
CASSSGQGPYEQYF,TRBV2,TRBJ2-7,TRBD1,14
CASRQGVGTDTQYF,TRBV5-1,TRBJ2-3,TRBD1,14
CAISGQMYGYTF,TRBV10-3,TRBJ1-2,.,12
CASRRERDSPLHF,TRBV9,TRBJ1-6,.,13
CASSLRGGNNEKLFF,TRBV7-9,TRBJ1-4,.,15
CASSIGAEQYF,TRBV19,TRBJ2-7,.,11
CASSLSWDRGGSNQPQHF,TRBV5-8,TRBJ1-5,TRBD1,18
CASSEGATDTQYF,TRBV6-4,TRBJ2-3,.,13
CASSQGLGANEQFF,TRBV7-2,TRBJ2-1,.,14
CASTHVKGSEAFF,TRBV6-6,TRBJ1-1,.,13
CASSFRDRGGNEQFF,TRBV27,TRBJ2-1,TRBD1,15
CATSRDLEGANYGYTF,TRBV15,TRBJ1-2,TRBD1,16
CASSLGLAERTDTQYF,TRBV7-9,TRBJ2-3,TRBD2,16
CATSGQGGDTEAFF,TRBV15,TRBJ1-1,TRBD1,14
CASSMTGYEQYF,TRBV7-2,TRBJ2-7,.,12
CASSLGDRAYEQYF,TRBV5-6,TRBJ2-7,TRBD1,14
CASSYLQGDGYTF,TRBV5-6,TRBJ1-2,.,13
CASSQGYGYTF,TRBV18,TRBJ1-2,.,11
CASSLRLAGDEQYF,TRBV7-3,TRBJ2-7,TRBD2,14
CASSFTGQGAGELFF,TRBV5-6,TRBJ2-2,TRBD1,15
CASRPQGYEQYF,TRBV6-6,.,.,12
CASSLVAEETQYF,TRBV5-1,TRBJ2-5,.,13
CASSLTSSSNYGYTF,TRBV7-8,TRBJ1-2,.,15
CASSVPGTVYGYTF,TRBV5-1,TRBJ1-2,TRBD1,14
CAWSVAVNTEAFF,TRBV30,TRBJ1-1,.,13
CASSLGGPTNTGELFF,TRBV5-4,TRBJ2-2,.,16
CASSETETEAFF,TRBV7-9,TRBJ1-1,.,12
CASSSDRDTEAFF,TRBV11-2,TRBJ1-1,TRBD1,13
CASSLDLAGSNTGELFF,TRBV5-4,TRBJ2-2,TRBD2,17
CATSKWTAYEQYF,TRBV15,TRBJ2-7,.,13
CASSLETGGYTEAFF,TRBV5-1,TRBJ1-1,TRBD1,15
CASSPLSGGNEQFF,TRBV13,TRBJ2-1,TRBD2,14
CSVPTGGLEAFF,TRBV29-1,TRBJ1-1,TRBD1,12
CASSVQGAYEQYF,TRBV2,TRBJ2-7,TRBD1,13
CASREQGISYEQYF,TRBV2,TRBJ2-7,TRBD1,14
CSVEGEGGNQPQHF,TRBV29-1,TRBJ1-5,.,14
CASSPRQSSYEQYF,TRBV2,TRBJ2-7,.,14
CASSPSEADTEAFF,TRBV7-9,TRBJ1-1,.,14
CASSLGLAGGNEQFF,TRBV6-5,TRBJ2-1,TRBD2,15
CASSSLDEQFF,TRBV5-1,TRBJ2-1,.,11
CASSPSTGARRDTQYF,TRBV18,TRBJ2-3,TRBD1,16
CASCEDRGHEQYF,TRBV2,.,TRBD1,13